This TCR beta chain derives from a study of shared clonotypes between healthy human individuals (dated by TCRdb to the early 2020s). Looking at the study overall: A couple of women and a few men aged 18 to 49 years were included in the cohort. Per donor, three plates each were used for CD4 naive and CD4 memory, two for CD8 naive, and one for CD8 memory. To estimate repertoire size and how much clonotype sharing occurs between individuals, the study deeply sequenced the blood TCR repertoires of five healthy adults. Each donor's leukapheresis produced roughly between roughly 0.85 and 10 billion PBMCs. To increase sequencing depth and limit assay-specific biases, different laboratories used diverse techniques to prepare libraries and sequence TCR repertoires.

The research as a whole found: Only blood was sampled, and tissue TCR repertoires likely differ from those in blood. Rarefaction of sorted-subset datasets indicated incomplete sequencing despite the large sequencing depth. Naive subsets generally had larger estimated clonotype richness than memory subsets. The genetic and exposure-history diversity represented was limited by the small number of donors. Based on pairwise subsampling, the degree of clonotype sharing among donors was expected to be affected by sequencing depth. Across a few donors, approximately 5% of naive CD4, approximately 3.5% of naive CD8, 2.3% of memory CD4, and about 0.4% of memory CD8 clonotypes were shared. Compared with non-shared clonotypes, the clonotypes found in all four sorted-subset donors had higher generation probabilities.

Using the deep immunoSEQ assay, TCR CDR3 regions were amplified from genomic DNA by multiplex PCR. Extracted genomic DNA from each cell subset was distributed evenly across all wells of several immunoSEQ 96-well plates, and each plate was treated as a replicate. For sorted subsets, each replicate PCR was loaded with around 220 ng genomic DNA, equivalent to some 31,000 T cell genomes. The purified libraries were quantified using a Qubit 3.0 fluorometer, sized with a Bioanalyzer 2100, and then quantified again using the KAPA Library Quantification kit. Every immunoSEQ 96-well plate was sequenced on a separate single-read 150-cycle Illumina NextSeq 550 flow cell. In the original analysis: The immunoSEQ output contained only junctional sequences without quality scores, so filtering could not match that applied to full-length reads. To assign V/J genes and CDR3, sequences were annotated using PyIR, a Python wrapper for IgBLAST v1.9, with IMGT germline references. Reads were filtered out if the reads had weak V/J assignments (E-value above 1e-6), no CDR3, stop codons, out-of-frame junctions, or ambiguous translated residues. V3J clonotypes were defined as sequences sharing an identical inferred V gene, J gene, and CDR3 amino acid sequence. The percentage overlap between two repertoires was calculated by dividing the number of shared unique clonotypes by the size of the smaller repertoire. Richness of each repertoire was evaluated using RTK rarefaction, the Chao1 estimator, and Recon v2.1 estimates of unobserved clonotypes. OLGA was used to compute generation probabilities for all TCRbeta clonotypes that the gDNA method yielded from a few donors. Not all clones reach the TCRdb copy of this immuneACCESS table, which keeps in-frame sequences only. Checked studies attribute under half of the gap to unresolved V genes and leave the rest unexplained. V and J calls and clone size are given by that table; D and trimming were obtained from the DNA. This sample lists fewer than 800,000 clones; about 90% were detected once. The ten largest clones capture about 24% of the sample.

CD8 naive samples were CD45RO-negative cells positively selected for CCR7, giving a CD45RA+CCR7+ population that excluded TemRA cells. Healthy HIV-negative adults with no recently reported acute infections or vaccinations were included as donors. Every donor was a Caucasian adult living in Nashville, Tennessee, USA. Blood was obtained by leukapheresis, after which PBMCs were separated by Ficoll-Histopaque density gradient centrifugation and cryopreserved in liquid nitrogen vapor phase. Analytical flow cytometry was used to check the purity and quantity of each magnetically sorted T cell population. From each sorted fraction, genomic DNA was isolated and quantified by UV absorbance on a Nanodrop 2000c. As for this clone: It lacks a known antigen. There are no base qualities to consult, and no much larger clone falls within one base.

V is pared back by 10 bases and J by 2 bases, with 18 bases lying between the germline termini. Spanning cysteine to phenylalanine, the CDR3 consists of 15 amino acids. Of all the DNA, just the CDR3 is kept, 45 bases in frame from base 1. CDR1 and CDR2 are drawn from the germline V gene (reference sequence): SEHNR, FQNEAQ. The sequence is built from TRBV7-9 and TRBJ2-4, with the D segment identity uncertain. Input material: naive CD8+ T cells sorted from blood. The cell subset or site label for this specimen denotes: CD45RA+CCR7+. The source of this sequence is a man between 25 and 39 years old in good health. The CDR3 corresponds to CATQPGSLTKNIQYF. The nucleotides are TGTGCCACTCAGCCCGGGTCCCTTACCAAAAACATTCAGTACTTC.